Listed here are 12 T cell receptor beta chains from one sample, sequenced in a study of tumor-infiltrating lymphocytes in primary liver carcinoma. Making TCR beta cDNA involved roughly 0.55 ug total RNA and a constant-region primer. Three rounds of nested multiplex PCR with slightly modified ARM-PCR produced TCR beta libraries. Rounds one and two of PCR, each of roughly 11 cycles, were primed with TRBV1-TRBV30 forward primers and a C-beta reverse primer. MiXCR was run by TCRdb on the multiplex PCR reads, yielding one entry per CDR3 protein. The sample gives 45,000 to 55,000 distinct CDR3 sequences, 65% to 80% of which show up once; roughly 29% is in the top ten. Joint extraction of RNA and DNA used about 17-33 mg of bulk tissue that was unsorted. The sequenced material came from liver tumor tissue from sampling region 5. Subset of the sample: tumor region T5, tumor centre. These TCRs come from a man aged 40-49 years with primary liver carcinoma and hepatitis B virus infection.

A remark on this clonotype: At one boundary the junction diverges from the germline segment, which might be a read error. The chain has TRBV6-6 and TRBJ1-4, with 8 bases aligning to TRBD1. From germline, CDR1 is MNHNY and CDR2 SVGAGI (reference sequence). CDR3 length equals 14 residues. CDR3 amino acids: CDSSFDRGNEKLFF. The CDR3 nucleotides are TGTGACAGCAGTTTCGACAGGGGAAACGAAAAACTGTTTTTT.

This clonotype was observed many times. The chain employs TRBV10-2 and TRBJ2-7; the D is unclear. Germline CDR1 WSHSY, CDR2 SAAADI. The length of the CDR3 is 10 residues. Trimming stripped 2 bases from V and 8 bases from J, with 4 bases between. The CDR3: CASSEGKQYF. The CDR3 bases are TGCGCCAGCAGTGAGGGCAAGCAGTACTTC.

With regard to this clonotype: The CDR3 does not close with the conserved phenylalanine or tryptophan, likely indicating a read error. The limits of the CDR3 on the DNA are not certain, so only TCRdb's listed CDR3 is given. V and J are TRBV4-1 and TRBJ2-7; the table's D call, TRBD1, was not checked against the DNA. Germline-derived CDR1 and CDR2 are MGHRA and YSYEKL. Including both end residues, the CDR3 is 14 amino acids long. The CDR3 sequence: CASSQDGDRDEQYI.

This clonotype was counted a single time. One junction end does not reproduce the germline sequence, and a read error may be involved. CDR3 DNA: TGCTCCAGCGGCCAAAACCCCTCGAGGGCCTGGAACACTGAAGCTTTCTTT. Translating it yields CSSGQNPSRAWNTEAFF. V usage is TRBV4-1 and J usage is TRBJ1-1; D unresolved. In germline, CDR1 is MGHRA, CDR2 YSYEKL. The CDR3 contains 17 residues.

This chain joins TRBV11-2 and TRBJ2-5; maybe TRBD2 (6 bases). Germline V CDR1 and CDR2: SGHAT, FQNNGV. The V and J ends lost 10 bases and 4 bases respectively, with 22 bases between them. The CDR3 runs to 15 residues. CDR3 residues: CANILGGLVGETQYF. CDR3 coding DNA: TGTGCCAACATCTTAGGAGGGTTGGTGGGAGAGACCCAGTACTTC.

As concerns this clonotype: At one end, the junction sequence differs from germline, possibly due to a read error. The genes are TRBV6-2 or TRBV6-3 and TRBJ2-1; 12 nucleotides align to TRBD2. The germline CDR1 and CDR2 sequences are MNHEY and SVGEGT. The CDR3 totals 17 residues. In DNA, the CDR3 is TGTGGCAGCAGTTATTGGCTAGCGGGAGGGTTTCGGGATGAGCAGTTCTTC. Residues: CGSSYWLAGGFRDEQFF.

This clonotype occurred once. The V gene is TRBV6-1, the J gene TRBJ2-1; 8 bases line up with TRBD1. Germline trimming cut 6 bases from V and 5 bases from J; bases unmatched to any gene: 12. The CDR3 contains 16 residues. CDR1 and CDR2 (germline): MNHNS, SASEGT. The CDR3 region is CASRELMTGVDNEQFF. In nucleotides, the CDR3 is TGTGCCAGCAGAGAGTTGATGACAGGGGTTGACAATGAGCAGTTCTTC.

This clonotype has ten or more counts. V usage is TRBV7-9 and J usage is TRBJ2-7; unclear D gene. The germline gives CDR1 SEHNR, CDR2 FQNEAQ (reference sequence). This CDR3 is built from 13 residues. V was pared by 0 bases and J by 2 bases, with 5 bases between. In DNA, the CDR3 is TGTGCCAGCAGCTTAGCTAGTACCTACGAGCAGTACTTC. Protein: CASSLASTYEQYF. Full variable domain (outside the CDR3, taken from reference TRBV7-9 and TRBJ2-7): DTGVSQNPRHKITKRGQNVTFRCDPISEHNRLYWYRQTLGQGPEFLTYFQNEAQLEKSRLLSDRFSAERPKGSFSTLEIQRTEQGDSAMYLCASSLASTYEQYFGPGTRLTVT.

The table lists this clonotype with many counts. CDR3 residues: CASKEGLNNQPQHF. In nucleotides, the CDR3 is TGTGCCAGCAAAGAAGGCCTGAACAATCAGCCCCAGCATTTT. The chain joins TRBV6-1 to TRBJ1-5; D remains unclear. Germline assignment: CDR1 MNHNS and CDR2 SASEGT. The CDR3 sequence is 14 residues long. V was shortened by 7 bases and J by 3 bases, with 13 bases between the two germline ends.

The chain uses TRBV14 and TRBJ2-3; TRBD1 matches at 7 bases. There are 19 residues in the CDR3. Germline V lookup: CDR1 SGHDN, CDR2 FVKESK. Losses at the gene ends were 4 bases for V and 1 base for J; bases not matched to a gene: 17. The CDR3, as DNA: TGTGCCAGCAGCCGCAAGGCGACACCGGGACAGTTTCGCACAGATACGCAGTATTTT. Protein: CASSRKATPGQFRTDTQYF.

This clonotype was seen at least ten times. The chain links TRBV28 to TRBJ2-3; D not certain. Germline CDR1 reads MDHEN; CDR2 reads SYDVKM. The CDR3 runs to 13 residues. V lost 5 bases, J lost 0 bases, and 6 bases lay in between. The CDR3 spells CASSTTSTDTQYF. The CDR3 DNA reads as TGTGCCAGCAGTACAACTAGCACAGATACGCAGTATTTT.

A few counts support this clonotype. The rearrangement links TRBV6-2 or TRBV6-3 to TRBJ2-3; 7 positions agree with TRBD2. From germline, CDR1 is MNHEY and CDR2 SVGEGT. This CDR3 has 13 amino acids. V was clipped by 6 bases and J by 11 bases; unmatched bases: 11. DNA for the CDR3: TGTGCCAGCAGCTGGGGACTAACGAATATGCAGTATTTT. It translates to CASSWGLTNMQYF.